These 31 T cell receptor beta chains were sequenced from one sample in a study of Ad26.COV2.S vaccination and SARS-CoV-2 variants. Assay used: immunoSEQ multiplex PCR; TCRdb lists only in-frame clones, some missing. The sample lists 300,000 to 350,000 clones; about 90% were seen once. The treatment was: 15 to 20 received Ad26.COV2.S at low or high dose, single or two shots; 5 received placebo; per-sample allocation not given. Each sample was drawn 63 days after the first injection (of vaccine or placebo). The specimen was peripheral blood, collected in a trial of Ad26.COV2.S vaccine versus placebo. Source of these receptors: a person aged 18-65 years who received the Ad26.COV2.S COVID-19 vaccine or a placebo.

The chain has TRBV6-6 and TRBJ2-4, with 9 bases aligning to TRBD1. Germline V CDR1 and CDR2: MNHNY, SVGAGI (reference sequence). This CDR3 is 15 amino acids long. J gave up 5 bases and V 4 bases, and 6 bases lay outside the gene matches. The CDR3 nucleotides are TGTGCCAGCAGTTCCCCCTGGGACAGGGAAAACATTCAGTACTTC. It yields the protein CASSSPWDRENIQYF.

The rearrangement links TRBV2 to TRBJ1-1; D is unclear. Germline lookup yields CDR1 SNHLY and CDR2 FYNNEI. The CDR3 is 15 amino acids. V gave up 3 bases and J gave up 0 bases, with 11 bases separating them. CDR3 protein: CASSEIGGLNTEAFF. The CDR3 DNA is TGTGCCAGCAGTGAGATTGGAGGGTTGAACACTGAAGCTTTCTTT.

The chain carries TRBV13 and TRBJ1-5, with D unresolved. CDR1 is PRHDT and CDR2 is FYEKMQ in the germline V gene (reference sequence). This CDR3 is 14 amino acids long. Trimming stripped 8 bases from V and 6 bases from J, with 17 bases between. In nucleotides, the CDR3 is TGTGCCAGCCAACTAAGGGCCCCCGGTCAGCCCCAGCATTTT. Its translation is CASQLRAPGQPQHF.

This clone was found once. The chain joins TRBV4-2 to TRBJ2-2, with TRBD2 matching 9 bases. Germline V gives CDR1 LGHNA, CDR2 YNFKEQ. The CDR3 spans 17 residues. V lost 3 bases, J lost 3 bases, and 8 bases stayed unmatched. The CDR3 spells CASSHPRLADYTGELFF. The DNA of the CDR3 is TGTGCCAGCAGCCACCCCAGACTAGCGGATTACACCGGGGAGCTGTTTTTT.

The genes are TRBV2 and TRBJ1-2; D call uncertain. V shed 4 bases and J shed 6 bases, with 21 bases lying between them. The CDR3 is 16 amino acids. Germline V lookup: CDR1 SNHLY, CDR2 FYNNEI. CDR3 protein: CASSASVLLLPHGYTF. The CDR3 region has the DNA TGTGCCAGCAGTGCCTCGGTTCTTCTACTTCCACATGGCTACACCTTC.

CDR3: CALARTGAEPQHF. The CDR3 DNA is TGTGCCCTCGCGAGGACAGGGGCCGAGCCCCAGCATTTT. The J gene is TRBJ1-5, the V gene TRBV6-5; 9 bases match TRBD1. The CDR3 spans 13 residues. Trimming at V came to 11 bases and at J to 8 bases, leaving 10 bases not matched to a gene. Per the germline V gene, CDR1 is MNHEY and CDR2 is SVGAGI.

The V call is TRBV10-1, the J call TRBJ1-1; perhaps TRBD1 as D (6 bases). The CDR3 is made up of 15 amino acids. Trimming left V 0 bases short and J 4 bases short, with 12 bases between. Germline CDR1 and CDR2: WNHNN and SYGVQD (reference sequence). CDR3 amino acids: CASSESMGAGTEAFF. As DNA, the CDR3 is TGCGCCAGCAGTGAGTCGATGGGGGCCGGCACTGAAGCTTTCTTT.

The chain has TRBV7-9 and TRBJ2-1; 9 bases fit TRBD2. V shed 4 bases and J 5 bases; nucleotides not matched to a gene: 6. This CDR3 spans 15 amino acids. The V gene's germline CDR1 is SEHNR and CDR2 FQNEAQ (reference sequence). CDR3 in amino acids: CASSSASGIHNEQFF. CDR3 DNA sequence: TGTGCCAGCAGCTCGGCTAGCGGGATTCACAATGAGCAGTTCTTC.

The genes are TRBV29-1 and TRBJ1-2; D might be TRBD1 (6 bases). V lost 7 bases and J lost 6, with 18 bases in between. The CDR3 is 13 amino acids. The germline V gene has CDR1 SQVTM and CDR2 ANQGSEA. The CDR3 DNA follows: TGCAGCGCCGACCGCGCGGGGGCGGATGGCTACACCTTC. As protein: CSADRAGADGYTF.

The rearrangement joins TRBV11-2 to TRBJ2-5; no reliable D call. Trimming removed 1 base from V and 4 bases from J, with 7 bases in between. The CDR3 is 13 residues long. The germline V gene encodes CDR1 SGHAT and CDR2 FQNNGV. The CDR3 sequence is CASSLGVRETQYF. The CDR3 nucleotides read TGTGCCAGCAGCTTAGGAGTCCGAGAGACCCAGTACTTC.

V gene TRBV29-1 combines with J gene TRBJ1-2; D possibly corresponds to TRBD1 (6 bases). The germline CDR1 and CDR2 sequences are SQVTM and ANQGSEA. The CDR3 extends over 14 amino acids. The DNA of the CDR3 is TGCAGTGGGGGACATGGGACGGACAACTATGGCTACACCTTC. Translating gives CSGGHGTDNYGYTF. Full variable domain (rest looked up from reference TRBV29-1 and TRBJ1-2): SAVISQKPSRDICQRGTSLTIQCQVDSQVTMMFWYRQQPGQSLTLIATANQGSEATYESGFVIDKFPISRPNLTFSTLTVSNMSPEDSSIYLCSGGHGTDNYGYTFGSGTRLTVV.

This chain uses TRBV6-5 with TRBJ2-7; maybe TRBD1 (6 bases). CDR3 length: 16 amino acids. Trimming stripped 0 bases from V and 7 bases from J, with 19 bases between. Germline CDR1 MNHEY, CDR2 SVGAGI. The CDR3 sequence is CASSYSSRPGQSEQYF. Here the CDR3 DNA reads TGTGCCAGCAGTTACTCGAGCCGCCCGGGACAAAGTGAGCAGTACTTC.

This sequence joins TRBV5-1 and TRBJ2-7; no firm D call. In germline, CDR1 is SGHRS, CDR2 YFSETQ. The CDR3 runs 16 residues. V was clipped by 0 bases and J by 2 bases, with 15 bases between them. CDR3 region: CASSLVEWWLPYEQYF. The CDR3 DNA follows: TGCGCCAGCAGCTTGGTAGAGTGGTGGCTTCCCTACGAGCAGTACTTC.

The CDR3 here is CASSGGTSGDFYEQYV. The CDR3 coding sequence is TGCGCCAGCAGCGGGGGGACTAGCGGTGACTTCTACGAGCAGTACGTC. The chain links TRBV5-1 to TRBJ2-7; 11 bases are a match to TRBD2. The V gene's germline CDR1 is SGHRS and CDR2 YFSETQ. The CDR3 loop spans 16 amino acids. The ends lost 4 bases at V and 3 bases at J; junction bases unmatched: 9.

The J gene is TRBJ2-2, the V gene TRBV11-2; D perhaps matches TRBD1 (6 bases). Germline CDR1 and CDR2: SGHAT and FQNNGV. The CDR3 consists of 16 residues. V lost 1 base, J lost 4 bases, and 13 bases lay in between. The CDR3 DNA sequence: TGTGCCAGCAGCTTAGGTAGACAGGTGTCCACCGGGGAGCTGTTTTTT. It specifies CASSLGRQVSTGELFF.

The chain joins TRBV11-2 to TRBJ2-3; possible D gene TRBD2, 7 bases. Germline values: CDR1 SGHAT, CDR2 FQNNGV. Trimming stripped 1 base from V and 1 base from J, with 15 bases between. The CDR3 length is 17 residues. The CDR3 sequence is CASSLASWRGRTDTQYF. In DNA form, the CDR3 reads TGTGCCAGCAGCTTAGCCAGTTGGCGGGGGCGCACAGATACGCAGTATTTT.

The genes are TRBV2 and TRBJ1-5; D ambiguous. Deletions cut 8 bases from V and 0 bases from J, with 5 bases between. Germline V gives CDR1 SNHLY, CDR2 FYNNEI. CDR3 length: 12 amino acids. The DNA for the CDR3 is TGTGCCAGCGGGGATAGCAATCAGCCCCAGCATTTT. Protein: CASGDSNQPQHF.

This sequence joins TRBV6-5 and TRBJ2-5; possible D gene TRBD2, 6 bases. Germline assignment: CDR1 MNHEY and CDR2 SVGAGI. The CDR3 loop spans 14 amino acids. Trimming pared 6 bases from V and 4 bases from J, leaving 15 bases between. CDR3 residues: CASREGWGTETQYF. The CDR3 nucleotides are TGTGCCAGCAGGGAGGGATGGGGGACAGAGACCCAGTACTTC.

This chain joins TRBV11-2 and TRBJ2-7; the match to TRBD2 covers 8 bases. Germline V gives CDR1 SGHAT, CDR2 FQNNGV. Trimming at V came to 3 bases and at J to 3 bases, leaving 7 bases not matched to a gene. There are 15 residues in the CDR3. The CDR3 sequence: CASSFTRLALYEQYF. CDR3 DNA sequence: TGTGCCAGCAGCTTTACTAGACTAGCGCTCTACGAGCAGTACTTC.

In regard to this clone: This CDR3 is also generated by other DNA sequences in the sample. This chain links TRBV27 with TRBJ1-1; TRBD1 aligns across 11 bases. V trimming: 2 bases; J trimming: 5 bases; junction bases outside the gene matches: 1. There are 14 residues in the CDR3. Looked up from germline, CDR1 is MNHEY and CDR2 is SMNVEV (reference sequence). CDR3 nucleotides: TGTGCCAGCAGTTTAGGGACAGGGGGGACTGAAGCTTTCTTT. Translating gives CASSLGTGGTEAFF.

The chain has TRBV15 and TRBJ1-1; D remains ambiguous. The V gene's germline CDR1 is LNHNV and CDR2 YYDKDF (reference sequence). V lost 4 bases to trimming and J lost 5 bases, with 20 bases between them. The CDR3 is 16 amino acids. As DNA, the CDR3 is TGTGCCACCAGCACGCGGGAGACGGGTTCGCGGACTGAAGCTTTCTTT. This gives the protein CATSTRETGSRTEAFF.

The chain employs TRBV6-5 and TRBJ2-3, with a possible D match to TRBD1 (6 bases). The V end lost 0 bases, the J end lost 2 bases, and 9 bases lay between the germline ends. This CDR3 is 15 amino acids long. Germline assignment: CDR1 MNHEY and CDR2 SVGAGI. The CDR3, as DNA: TGTGCCAGCAGTTACTCGGGGACAACCACAGATACGCAGTATTTT. Translated, it gives CASSYSGTTTDTQYF.

The chain uses TRBV19 and TRBJ2-1; TRBD2 matches at 9 bases. CDR1 is LNHDA, CDR2 SQIVND, per germline (reference sequence). This CDR3 contains 18 residues. The ends lost 4 bases at V and 5 bases at J; junction bases unmatched: 15. The CDR3 region is CASSSSLREAGGNNEQFF. The CDR3 DNA is TGTGCCAGTAGTAGCAGCCTTAGGGAAGCGGGAGGTAACAATGAGCAGTTCTTC.

The chain recombines TRBV19 with TRBJ2-5, with D tentatively TRBD1 (6 bases). This CDR3 has 13 residues. Deletions cut 7 bases from V and 1 base from J, with 10 bases between. CDR1 is LNHDA and CDR2 is SQIVND in the germline V gene (reference sequence). Written as DNA, the CDR3 is TGTGCCAGTACCGTGACAGGCCAAGAGACCCAGTACTTC. Amino acids: CASTVTGQETQYF. Full variable domain (remainder filled in from reference TRBV19 and TRBJ2-5): DGGITQSPKYLFRKEGQNVTLSCEQNLNHDAMYWYRQDPGQGLRLIYYSQIVNDFQKGDIAEGYSVSREKKESFPLTVTSAQKNPTAFYLCASTVTGQETQYFGPGTRLLVL.

This chain joins TRBV7-8 and TRBJ2-1; D unresolved. CDR3 length equals 18 residues. Germline values: CDR1 SGHVS, CDR2 FQNEAQ. V shed 1 base and J shed 4 bases, with 20 bases lying between them. CDR3 residues: CASSLGKPRFQRYNEQFF. DNA for the CDR3: TGTGCCAGCAGCTTAGGTAAGCCGAGGTTCCAGAGATACAATGAGCAGTTCTTC.

The chain combines TRBV4-2 with TRBJ1-4; D is ambiguous. CDR3 length: 15 residues. Germline CDR1 is LGHNA and CDR2 is YNFKEQ. V gave up 0 bases and J gave up 0 bases, with 5 bases separating them. CDR3 sequence (DNA): TGTGCCAGCAGCCAAGATTTGGCAACTAATGAAAAACTGTTTTTT. It encodes CASSQDLATNEKLFF.

This chain joins TRBV29-1 and TRBJ2-1; 7 bases agree with TRBD1. The CDR3 loop spans 15 amino acids. J lost 6 bases, V lost 2 bases, and 10 bases had no gene match. Per the germline V gene, CDR1 is SQVTM and CDR2 is ANQGSEA. The CDR3 DNA reads as TGCAGCGTTGAATACGGGACAGATACCTCCAATGAGCAGTTCTTC. Translation gives CSVEYGTDTSNEQFF.

The chain has TRBV6-6 and TRBJ1-1; perhaps TRBD1 as D (5 bases). The V gene lost 3 bases and the J gene lost 1 base, with 12 bases spanning the gap. Per the germline V gene, CDR1 is MNHNY and CDR2 is SVGAGI (reference sequence). The CDR3 has 15 amino acids. The CDR3 nucleotides are TGTGCCAGCAGTTATTTTAGAGGGGCGAACACTGAAGCTTTCTTT. Its translation: CASSYFRGANTEAFF.

The chain carries TRBV6-5 and TRBJ1-1; 8 bases match TRBD1. In germline, CDR1 is MNHEY, CDR2 SVGAGI. V was clipped by 0 bases and J by 4 bases; unmatched bases: 4. The CDR3 is made up of 15 amino acids. CDR3 region: CASSYSFTGGTEAFF. For the CDR3, the DNA is TGTGCCAGCAGTTACTCGTTTACAGGGGGCACTGAAGCTTTCTTT.

The chain uses TRBV27 and TRBJ1-2; TRBD1 might be the D (5 bases). The CDR3 contains 12 residues. Germline V CDR1 and CDR2: MNHEY, SMNVEV (reference sequence). The V end was cut by 8 bases, the J end by 5 bases, with 12 bases between. Here the CDR3 DNA reads TGTGCCAGCGCGTCAGGGTCGTATGGCTACACCTTC. It specifies CASASGSYGYTF.

The rearrangement joins TRBV4-1 to TRBJ1-1, with a possible D match to TRBD1 (6 bases). The CDR3 is made up of 14 amino acids. Trimming cost V 4 bases and J 11 bases, with 20 bases left between them. Germline V gene lookup returns CDR1 MGHRA and CDR2 YSYEKL. In nucleotides, the CDR3 is TGCGCCAGCAGCCTAAGGGCCGTACAGGGCGAGGCTTTCTTT. Translation gives CASSLRAVQGEAFF.